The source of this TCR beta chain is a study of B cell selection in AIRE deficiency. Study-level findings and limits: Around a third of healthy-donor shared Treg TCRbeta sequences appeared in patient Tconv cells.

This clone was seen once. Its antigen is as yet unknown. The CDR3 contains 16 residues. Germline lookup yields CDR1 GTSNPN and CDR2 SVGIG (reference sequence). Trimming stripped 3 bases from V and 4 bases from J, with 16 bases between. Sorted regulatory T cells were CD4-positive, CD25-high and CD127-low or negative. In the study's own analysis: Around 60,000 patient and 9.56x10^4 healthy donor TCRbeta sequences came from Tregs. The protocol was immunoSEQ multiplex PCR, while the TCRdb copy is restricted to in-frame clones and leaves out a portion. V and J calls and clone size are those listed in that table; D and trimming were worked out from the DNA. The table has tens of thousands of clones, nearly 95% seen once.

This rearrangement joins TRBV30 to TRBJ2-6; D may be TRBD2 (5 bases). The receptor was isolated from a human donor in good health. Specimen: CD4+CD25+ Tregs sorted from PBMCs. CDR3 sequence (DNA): TGTGCCTGGAGCCCTAGGAGGTCCTCGGGGGCCAACGTCCTGACTTTC. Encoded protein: CAWSPRRSSGANVLTF.